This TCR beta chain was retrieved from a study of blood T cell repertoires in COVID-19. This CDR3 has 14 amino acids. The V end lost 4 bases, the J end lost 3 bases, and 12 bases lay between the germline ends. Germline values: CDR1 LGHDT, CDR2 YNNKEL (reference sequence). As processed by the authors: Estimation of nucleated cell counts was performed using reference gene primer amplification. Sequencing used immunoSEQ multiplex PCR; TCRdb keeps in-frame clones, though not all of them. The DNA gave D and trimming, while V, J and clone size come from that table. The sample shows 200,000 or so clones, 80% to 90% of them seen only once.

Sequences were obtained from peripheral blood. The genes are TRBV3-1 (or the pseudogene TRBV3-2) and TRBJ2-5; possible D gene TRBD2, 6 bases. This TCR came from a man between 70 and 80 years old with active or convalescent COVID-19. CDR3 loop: CASSLRTTKETQYF. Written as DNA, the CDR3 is TGTGCCAGCAGCCTCAGGACTACTAAAGAGACCCAGTACTTC.